The 13 T cell receptor beta chains below all came from one sample that was sequenced in a study of T cell changes during pregnancy in multiple sclerosis. Assay: immunoSEQ multiplex PCR; the TCRdb copy retains only in-frame clones and omits some. Among 40,000 to 50,000 clones listed, roughly 92% were seen once. Source: CD4+ T cells from peripheral blood mononuclear cells, taken in the third trimester of pregnancy. These receptors originate from a female donor with multiple sclerosis, enrolled in a pregnancy study.

With regard to this clone: Mismatch with germline at one junction end may stem from a read error. This chain uses TRBV23-1 with TRBJ2-1, with D tentatively TRBD2 (6 bases). TRBV23-1 is labeled an ORF, and its function is uncertain. The CDR3 runs 15 residues. The CDR3 DNA reads as TGCGCCAGCAGCCAATCAGGGACTCCCTACAATGAGCAGTTCTTC. It translates to CASSQSGTPYNEQFF.

This chain uses TRBV30 with TRBJ1-6, with D possibly matching TRBD1 (5 bases). Germline V gene sequence: CDR1 GTSNPN, CDR2 SVGIG (reference sequence). This CDR3 is 14 amino acids long. V lost 4 bases and J 9 bases, leaving 16 bases between the germline ends. CDR3 in amino acids: CAWNPLTGRSPLHF. The CDR3 DNA reads as TGTGCCTGGAACCCTCTAACAGGACGTTCACCCCTCCACTTT.

V usage is TRBV9 and J usage is TRBJ2-2, with TRBD1 as a possible D gene (5 bases). Germline CDR1 reads SGDLS; CDR2 reads YYNGEE. Trimming pared 0 bases from V and 4 bases from J, leaving 10 bases between. The length of the CDR3 is 15 residues. CDR3 nucleotide sequence: TGTGCCAGCAGCGTAGCTGTGGGGCCCACCGGGGAGCTGTTTTTT. Encoded protein: CASSVAVGPTGELFF.

The genes are TRBV19 and TRBJ1-5; D not certain. V was pared by 5 bases and J by 5 bases, with 22 bases between. The CDR3 is 17 amino acids. Germline-derived CDR1 and CDR2 are LNHDA and SQIVND (reference sequence). The CDR3 DNA reads as TGTGCCAGTAGTTTGGCGAGGTCGGGGTTCAGCGATCAGCCCCAGCATTTT. Encoded protein: CASSLARSGFSDQPQHF.

The gene calls are TRBV5-1 and TRBJ2-5, with D maybe TRBD1 (6 bases). Germline CDR1 and CDR2: SGHRS and YFSETQ. The CDR3 is 13 residues long. Trimming shortened V by 5 bases and J by 1 base, and 9 bases separated the two germline ends. CDR3 sequence: CASSGQLQETQYF. The CDR3 coding sequence is TGCGCCAGCAGTGGACAGCTCCAAGAGACCCAGTACTTC.

This chain joins TRBV5-8 and TRBJ1-4; 9 nucleotides align to TRBD1. V lost 6 bases to trimming and J lost 0 bases; unmatched junction nucleotides: 3. In germline, CDR1 is SGHTS, CDR2 YDEGEE. This CDR3 is built from 15 residues. CDR3: CASKDRGTTNEKLFF. The CDR3, as DNA: TGTGCCAGCAAAGACAGGGGGACAACTAATGAAAAACTGTTTTTT.

This clone was observed once. The chain links TRBV11-3 to TRBJ1-1, with D maybe TRBD1 (5 bases). Germline V gene sequence: CDR1 SGHNT, CDR2 YENEEA. V lost 1 base and J lost 1, with 7 bases in between. This CDR3 is 14 amino acids long. The CDR3 reads CASSLVTANTEAFF. The CDR3 bases are TGTGCCAGCAGCTTAGTGACAGCGAACACTGAAGCTTTCTTT.

This chain links TRBV16 with TRBJ2-7, with D unclear. CDR1 and CDR2 (germline): KGHSY, FQNENV. Trimming took off 2 bases at V and 2 bases at J, with 7 bases between the two ends. The CDR3 runs to 13 residues. The chain's CDR3 is CASSQGATYEQYF. In nucleotides, the CDR3 is TGTGCCAGCAGCCAAGGAGCAACCTACGAGCAGTACTTC.

The rearrangement links TRBV7-2 to TRBJ1-6; 7 nucleotides align to TRBD1. This CDR3 has 15 amino acids. V dropped 1 base and J dropped 11; count of bases not matched to a gene: 8. CDR1 and CDR2 from the germline V gene are SGHTA and FQGNSA. CDR3 amino acids: CASSLGQGSRTPLHF. CDR3 DNA sequence: TGTGCCAGCAGCTTAGGACAGGGCAGTCGCACACCCCTCCACTTT.

This rearrangement joins TRBV2 to TRBJ2-6, with D maybe TRBD2 (7 bases). V lost 6 bases and J 2 bases, leaving 14 bases between the germline ends. Germline V gene data show CDR1 as SNHLY and CDR2 as FYNNEI. This CDR3 has 16 amino acids. CDR3: CASSPRGGAGANVLTF. The CDR3 DNA reads as TGTGCCAGCAGCCCAAGGGGGGGGGCTGGGGCCAACGTCCTGACTTTC.

The chain has TRBV7-9 and TRBJ2-7, with 9 bases that match TRBD1. From germline, CDR1 is SEHNR and CDR2 FQNEAQ (reference sequence). The CDR3 is 16 amino acids. V was clipped by 4 bases and J by 7 bases; unmatched bases: 14. The DNA of the CDR3 is TGTGCCAGCAGCTCTCCGACAGGGGGGTGGGCGGGAGAGCAGTACTTC. Translation: CASSSPTGGWAGEQYF.

The rearrangement uses TRBV9 and TRBJ2-5, with 9 nucleotides matching TRBD2. The germline CDR1 and CDR2 sequences are SGDLS and YYNGEE. CDR3 length equals 16 residues. With V trimmed by 0 bases and J by 5 bases, 8 bases remained unmatched. The DNA of the CDR3 is TGTGCCAGCAGCGTAGGATTAGCGGGAGTGGAGGAGACCCAGTACTTC. Residues: CASSVGLAGVEETQYF. Based on the CDR3 plus reference TRBV9 and TRBJ2-5, the full variable domain is DSGVTQTPKHLITATGQRVTLRCSPRSGDLSVYWYQQSLDQGLQFLIQYYNGEERAKGNILERFSAQQFPDLHSELNLSSLELGDSALYFCASSVGLAGVEETQYFGPGTRLLVL.

This clone was picked up one time. CDR3 DNA sequence: TGTGCCAGCAGCGTAGTGCCACTCCCCACCTACGAGCAGTACTTC. It encodes CASSVVPLPTYEQYF. The chain links TRBV9 to TRBJ2-5; D ambiguous. The J call may be mistaken, given a closer DNA end match to TRBJ2-7. The V gene's germline CDR1 is SGDLS and CDR2 YYNGEE. The CDR3 has 15 amino acids.